This T cell receptor (beta chain) was sequenced during a study of blood T cell repertoires in COVID-19. Across the whole study: From T cells, B-cell-depleted T cells, or PBMCs came the material, which was cDNA or gDNA.

This CDR3 is built from 14 residues. Trimming took off 4 bases at V and 8 bases at J, with 17 bases between the two ends. Germline V gene lookup returns CDR1 SEHNR and CDR2 FQNEAQ (reference sequence). Original handling: Amplified reference gene primers provided the basis for estimating nucleated cell counts. Generated by immunoSEQ multiplex PCR, the TCRdb table keeps only in-frame clones and is missing some. That table gives V, J and clone size, and the DNA gave D and trimming. The sample shows about 140,000 clones, over 80% of them seen only once. V is TRBV7-9 and J is TRBJ1-2; D is undetermined. This clonotype was sampled from a human donor in a cohort sampled during active COVID-19. Sequenced input: peripheral blood. The CDR3 DNA reads as TGTGCCAGCAGCTATCTCCGGGTGGAAGGCGGCTACACCTTC. Translating it yields CASSYLRVEGGYTF.